Each of the 25 T cell receptor beta chains below was sequenced from the same sample in a study of cytomegalovirus exposure and HLA in healthy donors. The PCR ran on 60 Vbeta and 13 Jbeta primers. Using immunoSEQ multiplex PCR, the repertoire was profiled, and TCRdb retains in-frame clones only, with some absent. The data contain roughly 120,000 clones, about 74% of them singletons. The specimen was PBMCs. The receptors here all came from a young man in good health and CMV-seropositive.

V and J are TRBV7-3 and TRBJ2-1, with D perhaps TRBD2 (7 bases). CDR3 length: 12 residues. V lost 3 bases and J 14 bases, leaving 14 bases between the germline ends. Germline lookup yields CDR1 SGHTA and CDR2 FQGTGA. The CDR3 region is CASSFKGGQKFF. DNA of the CDR3: TGTGCCAGCAGCTTTAAGGGGGGGCAGAAGTTCTTC.

The J gene is TRBJ1-6, the V gene TRBV5-1, with 7 bases aligning to TRBD1. Per the germline V gene, CDR1 is SGHRS and CDR2 is YFSETQ. The CDR3 sequence is 16 residues long. V lost 4 bases to trimming and J lost 7 bases; unmatched junction nucleotides: 11. Here the CDR3 reads CASSPGGLRGNSPLHF. DNA of the CDR3: TGCGCCAGCAGCCCCGGTGGACTCAGGGGGAATTCACCCCTCCACTTT. The full variable domain, its missing parts supplied by reference TRBV5-1 and TRBJ1-6, is KAGVTQTPRYLIKTRGQQVTLSCSPISGHRSVSWYQQTPGQGLQFLFEYFSETQRNKGNFPGRFSGRQFSNSRSEMNVSTLELGDSALYLCASSPGGLRGNSPLHFGNGTRLTVT.

CDR3 in DNA: TGTGCCAGCAGTTCCAATAAATGGGAGCCTACTTCTAATTCACCCCTCCACTTT. Encoded protein: CASSSNKWEPTSNSPLHF. The chain combines TRBV28 with TRBJ1-6; D not resolved. Germline V gives CDR1 MDHEN, CDR2 SYDVKM. This CDR3 spans 18 amino acids. Between the trimmed V and J ends, which lost 4 bases and 6 bases, there was a span of 22 bases.

V gene TRBV5-4 combines with J gene TRBJ1-2; TRBD1 agrees at 7 bases. V trimming: 5 bases; J trimming: 7 bases; junction bases outside the gene matches: 8. Germline V gene data show CDR1 as SGHNT and CDR2 as YYREEE (reference sequence). The CDR3 contains 13 residues. CDR3 DNA: TGTGCCAGCAGAGATGAGAACAGGGGTGGCTACACCTTC. It encodes CASRDENRGGYTF.

J is TRBJ1-2 and V is TRBV30, with D tentatively TRBD1 (6 bases). The CDR3 contains 12 residues. Trimming pared 8 bases from V and 7 bases from J, leaving 17 bases between. CDR1 and CDR2 from the germline V gene are GTSNPN and SVGIG (reference sequence). The CDR3: CAGATGDFGYTF. For the CDR3, the DNA is TGTGCCGGGGCGACAGGCGATTTTGGCTACACCTTC.

The chain combines TRBV4-1 with TRBJ2-3; 12 nucleotides match TRBD2. Losses at the gene ends were 1 base for V and 5 bases for J; bases not matched to a gene: 13. CDR3 length: 19 residues. Germline V lookup: CDR1 MGHRA, CDR2 YSYEKL. The CDR3 region has the DNA TGCGCCAGCAGCCAAGCTCCACCTCTAGCGGGGGGGTATGGAGATACGCAGTATTTT. This translates into CASSQAPPLAGGYGDTQYF.

This chain links TRBV6-5 with TRBJ1-2, with TRBD1 identical over 7 bases. This CDR3 contains 14 residues. Germline CDR1 MNHEY, CDR2 SVGAGI. Unmatched junction bases numbered 2, after V lost 0 bases and J lost 4 bases. DNA for the CDR3: TGTGCCAGCAGTTACTCCGGGACAGTCTATGGCTACACCTTC. Its translation: CASSYSGTVYGYTF.

This clone was recorded a few times. V usage is TRBV7-9 and J usage is TRBJ1-1; TRBD1 aligns across 7 bases. This CDR3 region has 15 residues. With V trimmed by 6 bases and J by 2 bases, 9 bases remained unmatched. Germline V lookup: CDR1 SEHNR, CDR2 FQNEAQ (reference sequence). CDR3: CASRDDRGGNTEAFF. In nucleotides, the CDR3 is TGTGCCAGCAGAGACGATCGAGGGGGCAACACTGAAGCTTTCTTT.

The chain has TRBV4-3 and TRBJ2-3; 10 nucleotides line up with TRBD1. V shed 1 base, J shed 2 bases, and the junction held 3 bases outside the gene matches. The CDR3 sequence is 16 residues long. CDR1 LGHNA and CDR2 YSLEER come from the germline V gene. Here the CDR3 reads CASSQAGTGATDTQYF. For the CDR3, the DNA is TGCGCCAGCAGCCAAGCCGGGACAGGGGCCACAGATACGCAGTATTTT.

The V and J genes are TRBV9 and TRBJ2-1; D is unclear. The germline V and J ends were trimmed by 5 bases and 0 bases, with 9 bases remaining between them. CDR3 length: 14 amino acids. CDR1 is SGDLS, CDR2 YYNGEE, per germline. DNA for the CDR3: TGTGCCAGCAGTACAGCCAACTCCTACAATGAGCAGTTCTTC. Amino acid sequence: CASSTANSYNEQFF.

The chain is built from TRBV5-5 and TRBJ1-4; D uncertain. The CDR3 is 16 amino acids. Germline CDR1 and CDR2: SGHKS and YYEKEE (reference sequence). V lost 0 bases and J lost 2, with 11 bases in between. The CDR3 sequence is CASSLEQYQTNEKLFF. The DNA for the CDR3 is TGTGCCAGCAGCTTGGAACAGTACCAGACTAATGAAAAACTGTTTTTT.

This chain uses TRBV9 with TRBJ1-4, with unresolved D. The CDR3 totals 14 residues. Per germline, CDR1 SGDLS and CDR2 YYNGEE. V was shortened by 1 base and J by 5 bases, with 9 bases between the two germline ends. CDR3 sequence: CASSVTSANEKLFF. DNA of the CDR3: TGTGCCAGCAGCGTAACGTCCGCGAATGAAAAACTGTTTTTT.

This clone has only a few counts. The V call is TRBV28, the J call TRBJ1-2; 10 positions match TRBD1. Germline CDR1 MDHEN, CDR2 SYDVKM. The V segment lost 3 bases and the J segment 1 base; nucleotides outside the gene matches: 5. The CDR3 is 16 residues long. CDR3: CASSFPGTGVNYGYTF. CDR3 nucleotides: TGTGCCAGCAGTTTTCCCGGGACAGGGGTTAACTATGGCTACACCTTC.

The gene calls are TRBV5-6 and TRBJ1-4; the D gene is possibly TRBD1 (5 bases). The CDR3 covers 12 residues. Germline V gene sequence: CDR1 SGHDT, CDR2 YYEEEE. V lost 5 bases and J 7 bases, leaving 9 bases between the germline ends. CDR3: CASSRGGEKLFF. The CDR3 DNA follows: TGTGCCAGCAGTCGCGGGGGTGAAAAACTGTTTTTT.

Notes on this clone: An end of the junction does not agree with germline; a read error may underlie this. The chain combines TRBV2 with TRBJ2-7; unclear D gene. There are 13 residues in the CDR3. Germline V gene lookup returns CDR1 SNHLY and CDR2 FYNNEI. CDR3 bases: TGTGCCAGCAGTGTCCCCATATCCTACGAGCGGTACTTC. Encoded protein: CASSVPISYERYF.

The table lists this clone with a few counts. The chain uses TRBV4-1 and TRBJ2-7; the D gene is possibly TRBD1 (6 bases). Germline CDR1 MGHRA, CDR2 YSYEKL. V was cut by 3 bases and J by 0 bases, with 12 bases left in between. CDR3 size: 15 residues. The CDR3 sequence: CASSHRGGGSYEQYF. The CDR3 nucleotides are TGCGCCAGCAGCCACAGGGGTGGTGGCTCCTACGAGCAGTACTTC.

CDR3 bases: TGCGCCAGCAGCTTCAGGGGTGACGAGCAGTACTTC. This encodes CASSFRGDEQYF. The chain carries TRBV5-1 and TRBJ2-7; maybe TRBD1 (6 bases). This CDR3 has 12 residues. The germline gives CDR1 SGHRS, CDR2 YFSETQ. V lost 2 bases, J lost 5 bases, and 8 bases lay in between.

This chain uses TRBV7-9 with TRBJ1-4; D perhaps matches TRBD1 (6 bases). This CDR3 has 14 residues. The germline V gene has CDR1 SEHNR and CDR2 FQNEAQ (reference sequence). Trimming removed 3 bases from V and 7 bases from J, with 12 bases in between. CDR3 coding DNA: TGTGCCAGCAGCTTGCCTCAGGACAGTGAAAAACTGTTTTTT. This sequence encodes CASSLPQDSEKLFF.

V gene TRBV10-1 combines with J gene TRBJ2-2, with 9 bases identical to TRBD1. The CDR3 has 18 amino acids. Looked up from germline, CDR1 is WNHNN and CDR2 is SYGVQD (reference sequence). Unmatched junction bases numbered 11, after V lost 4 bases and J lost 2 bases. CDR3 DNA: TGCGCCAGCAGTGCCGGGACAGGGTCACCCCCTAACACCGGGGAGCTGTTTTTT. It is translated as CASSAGTGSPPNTGELFF.

This chain connects TRBV6-5 to TRBJ1-3, with D unclear. This CDR3 is 13 amino acids long. V was trimmed by 6 bases and J by 4 bases, leaving 10 bases between them. In germline, CDR1 is MNHEY, CDR2 SVGAGI. CDR3 nucleotides: TGTGCCAGCAGCCGGGAGTTAGGAAACACCATATATTTT. Residues: CASSRELGNTIYF.

There are a few counts of this clone. The gene calls are TRBV6-6 and TRBJ1-5; perhaps TRBD1 as D (5 bases). From germline, CDR1 is MNHNY and CDR2 SVGAGI (reference sequence). The V and J ends lost 5 bases and 7 bases respectively, with 12 bases between them. This CDR3 has 13 residues. CDR3 amino acids: CASSDRTAQPQHF. The CDR3 nucleotides read TGTGCCAGCAGTGACAGAACCGCCCAGCCCCAGCATTTT.

This chain uses TRBV7-9 with TRBJ2-5; 8 bases are a match to TRBD2. CDR1 SEHNR and CDR2 FQNEAQ come from the germline V gene (reference sequence). The CDR3 has 13 amino acids. V shed 8 bases, J shed 2 bases, and the junction held 4 bases outside the gene matches. The CDR3 DNA reads TGTGCCAGCGCAAGCGGGGGTCAAGAGACCCAGTACTTC. This codes for CASASGGQETQYF.

The rearrangement joins TRBV5-4 to TRBJ2-3; 11 positions agree with TRBD1. Germline lookup yields CDR1 SGHNT and CDR2 YYREEE (reference sequence). The junction had 6 bases not matched to a gene; V was cut back by 3 bases and J by 3 bases. The CDR3 has 16 residues. The CDR3 DNA reads TGTGCCAGCAGCTCCCGGGACAGGGGGGGAACAGATACGCAGTATTTT. Protein: CASSSRDRGGTDTQYF.

This CDR3 is CASSAASGKETQYF. CDR3 bases: TGTGCCAGCAGCGCGGCTAGCGGTAAAGAGACCCAGTACTTC. The chain is built from TRBV2 and TRBJ2-5; the match to TRBD2 covers 7 bases. Unmatched junction bases numbered 7, after V lost 6 bases and J lost 3 bases. Germline CDR1 reads SNHLY; CDR2 reads FYNNEI. This CDR3 contains 14 residues.

This clone was counted between two and nine times. V and J are TRBV2 and TRBJ1-3, with unresolved D. The CDR3 consists of 16 residues. V gave up 2 bases and J gave up 0 bases, with 11 bases separating them. Germline assignment: CDR1 SNHLY and CDR2 FYNNEI. The CDR3, as DNA: TGTGCCAGCAGTGAATGGGCCAGGTCCTCTGGAAACACCATATATTTT. Encoded protein: CASSEWARSSGNTIYF. The whole variable domain, remainder taken from reference TRBV2 and TRBJ1-3, is EPEVTQTPSHQVTQMGQEVILRCVPISNHLYFYWYRQILGQKVEFLVSFYNNEISEKSEIFDDQFSVERPDGSNFTLKIRSTKLEDSAMYFCASSEWARSSGNTIYFGEGSWLTVV.